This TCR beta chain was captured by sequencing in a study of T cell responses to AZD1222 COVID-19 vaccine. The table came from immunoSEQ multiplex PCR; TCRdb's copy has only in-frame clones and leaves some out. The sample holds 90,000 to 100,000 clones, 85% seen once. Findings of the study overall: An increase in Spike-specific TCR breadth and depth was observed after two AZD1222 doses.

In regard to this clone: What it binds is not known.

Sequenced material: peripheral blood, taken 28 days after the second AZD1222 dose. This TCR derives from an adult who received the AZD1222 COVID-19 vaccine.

CDR3 in amino acids: CAIRRPRGRESLTDTQYF. CDR3 sequence (DNA): TGTGCCATCAGGAGACCGCGGGGGCGGGAGAGCCTCACAGATACGCAGTATTTT. The chain recombines TRBV10-3 with TRBJ2-3, with a tentative D call TRBD2 (7 bases). CDR1 and CDR2 from the germline V gene are ENHRY and SYGVKD. With 6 bases removed from V and 2 bases from J, the gap between germline ends came to 24 bases. The CDR3 has 18 residues.